Listed here are 8 T cell receptor beta chains from one sample, sequenced in a study of blood T cell repertoires in COVID-19. The assay was immunoSEQ multiplex PCR, and TCRdb's table has in-frame clones only and misses some. The table lists 150,000 to 200,000 clones, 65% to 85% of them singletons. Sequenced input: peripheral blood. These receptors came from a woman at least 80 years old with active or convalescent COVID-19.

The chain couples TRBV18 to TRBJ1-1; tentative D call: TRBD1 (6 bases). Germline loops: CDR1 KGHSH, CDR2 LQKENI. V was shortened by 4 bases and J by 4 bases, with 13 bases between the two germline ends. The CDR3 has 14 residues. CDR3 nucleotides: TGTGCCAGCTCACAACAGGGTTCCAGCACTGAAGCTTTCTTT. As protein: CASSQQGSSTEAFF.

The gene calls are TRBV4-3 and TRBJ1-3; 12 nucleotides agree with TRBD1. In germline, CDR1 is LGHNA, CDR2 YSLEER. The CDR3 is 16 amino acids. The trim removed 3 bases at V and 4 bases at J, leaving 4 bases unmatched. As DNA, the CDR3 is TGCGCCAGCAGCCAGGGACAGGGGGCTACCGGAAACACCATATATTTT. Encoded protein: CASSQGQGATGNTIYF.

CDR3 in amino acids: CASSLSGQGSSPLHF. The CDR3 DNA sequence: TGTGCCAGCAGTTTATCGGGTCAGGGCAGCTCACCCCTCCACTTT. This sequence joins TRBV27 and TRBJ1-6, with D possibly matching TRBD1 (5 bases). Germline V lookup: CDR1 MNHEY, CDR2 SMNVEV (reference sequence). Trimming removed 0 bases at V and 10 bases at J, with 13 bases between. CDR3 length: 15 residues.

The table lists this clone with a count of one. The chain recombines TRBV5-1 with TRBJ2-3; TRBD2 aligns across 10 bases. There are 17 residues in the CDR3. With 2 bases clipped from V and 3 bases from J, the junction kept 9 bases outside the gene matches. The germline CDR1 and CDR2 sequences are SGHRS and YFSETQ. Here the CDR3 DNA reads TGCGCCAGCAGCTTAGTACTAGCGGGGAGTCTTACAGATACGCAGTATTTT. Protein sequence: CASSLVLAGSLTDTQYF.

The J gene is TRBJ1-1, the V gene TRBV12-5, with a tentative D call TRBD1 (6 bases). With 1 base removed from V and 1 base from J, the gap between germline ends came to 16 bases. Germline-derived CDR1 and CDR2 are LGHNT and FRNRAP. This CDR3 region has 17 residues. The CDR3 nucleotides are TGTGCTAGTGGTTTGGGACCCCGAGGACAGCAGAACACTGAAGCTTTCTTT. Its protein product is CASGLGPRGQQNTEAFF.

V usage is TRBV2 and J usage is TRBJ2-5; D is possibly TRBD2 (5 bases). Trimming shortened V by 4 bases and J by 2 bases, and 8 bases separated the two germline ends. Germline lookup yields CDR1 SNHLY and CDR2 FYNNEI. The CDR3 totals 13 residues. The DNA for the CDR3 is TGTGCCAGCAGTGGACTATCTCAAGAGACCCAGTACTTC. Its translation is CASSGLSQETQYF.

This chain links TRBV25-1 with TRBJ1-1; unclear D gene. Germline values: CDR1 MGHDK, CDR2 SYGVNS. There are 12 residues in the CDR3. Trimming left V 3 bases short and J 7 bases short, with 9 bases between. CDR3 sequence (DNA): TGTGCCAGCAGTGATGCGAGGAGTGAAGCTTTCTTT. It specifies CASSDARSEAFF.

The chain has TRBV25-1 and TRBJ1-2; 9 nucleotides agree with TRBD1. The CDR3 has 14 residues. V lost 3 bases and J lost 3; bases outside the gene matches: 2. Germline-derived CDR1 and CDR2 are MGHDK and SYGVNS. The CDR3 loop is CASSERTGDYGYTF. The CDR3 DNA reads as TGTGCCAGCAGTGAGAGGACAGGGGACTATGGCTACACCTTC.